This T cell receptor beta chain was sequenced during a study of shared clonotypes between healthy human individuals. In the study overall: The donor group consisted of a couple of women and three men, aged 18 to 49. Regarding the study as a whole: The diversity represented, both genetic and in exposure history, was limited by few donors.

The length of the CDR3 is 15 residues. V was clipped by 5 bases and J by 1 base; unmatched bases: 3. Germline assignment: CDR1 SGHAT and CDR2 FQNNGV. Deep was the level at which the assay was run. The authors distributed each subset's genomic DNA evenly over several immunoSEQ plates. TCRdb keeps only in-frame clones here, not all; method: immunoSEQ multiplex PCR. The data contain some 1,400,000 clones, roughly 95% of them singletons. A remark on this clone: No antigen is known for it.

The sequence derives from a man aged 25 to 40 in good health. Sequencing input: naive CD4+ T cells sorted from blood. Noted subset: CD45RA+ positively selected. The chain combines TRBV11-2 with TRBJ2-2; 8 bases line up with TRBD1. Written as DNA, the CDR3 is TGTGCCAGCAGCCGGGACAGGATGAACACCGGGGAGCTGTTTTTT. Amino acid sequence: CASSRDRMNTGELFF.